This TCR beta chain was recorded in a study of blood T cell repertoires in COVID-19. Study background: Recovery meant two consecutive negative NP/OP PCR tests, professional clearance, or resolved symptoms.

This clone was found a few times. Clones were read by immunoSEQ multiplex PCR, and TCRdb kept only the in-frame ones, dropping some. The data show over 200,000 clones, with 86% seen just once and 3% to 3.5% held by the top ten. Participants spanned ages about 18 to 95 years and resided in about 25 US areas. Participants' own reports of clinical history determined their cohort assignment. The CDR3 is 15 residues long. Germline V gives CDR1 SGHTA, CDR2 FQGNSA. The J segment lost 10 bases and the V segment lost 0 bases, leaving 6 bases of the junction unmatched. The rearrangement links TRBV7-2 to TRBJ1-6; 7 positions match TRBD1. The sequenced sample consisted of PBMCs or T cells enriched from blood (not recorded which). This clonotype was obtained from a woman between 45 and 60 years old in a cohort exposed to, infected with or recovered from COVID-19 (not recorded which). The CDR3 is CASSLATGSKSPLHF. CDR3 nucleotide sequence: TGTGCCAGCAGCTTAGCGACAGGGTCTAAGTCACCCCTCCACTTT.